The rows below give T cell receptor beta chains drawn from one sample of a study of CD8+ T cells in alopecia areata. Data came from immunoSEQ multiplex PCR; TCRdb stores just in-frame clones and leaves some out. This sample has roughly 200,000 clones, with roughly two fifths found just once. The sequenced sample was CD4+ T cells sorted from blood, obtained at approximately week 36, from a patient treated with tofacitinib. The receptors shown here come from a human donor with alopecia areata. Each CDR3 is given with its conserved first and last residue. A D gene is named only where the DNA matches it firmly. Clone size is stated in some rows and not others, as once, few, many or a class when expanded.

V: TRBV9
J: TRBJ2-7
size: -
D: -
DNA: TGTGCCAGCAGCGTAGGGCCGACAGTCTCCTACGAGCAGTACTTC
CDR3: CASSVGPTVSYEQYF

V: TRBV18
J: TRBJ1-5
size: few
D: -
DNA: TGTGCCAGCTCACCAGGAGGCGTCTGGCAGCCCCAGCATTTT
CDR3: CASSPGGVWQPQHF

V: TRBV10-3
J: TRBJ2-5
size: few
D: -
DNA: TGTGCCACGAGTGGGGGACGGGCACAAGAGACCCAGTACTTC
CDR3: CATSGGRAQETQYF

V: TRBV18
J: TRBJ2-1
size: -
D: -
DNA: TGTGCCAGCTCACCTAATGCAGGTTACAATGAGCAGTTCTTC
CDR3: CASSPNAGYNEQFF

V: TRBV19
J: TRBJ1-5
size: -
D: -
DNA: TGTGCCAGTCTACTGAGGTGGCAGTCTAATCAGCCCCAGCATTTT
CDR3: CASLLRWQSNQPQHF

V: TRBV6-5
J: TRBJ2-3
size: -
D: -
DNA: TGTGCCAGCAGTTACACCCTAGCCAGCACAGATACGCAGTATTTT
CDR3: CASSYTLASTDTQYF

V: TRBV11-2
J: TRBJ2-5
size: -
D: -
DNA: TGTGCCAGCAGCTTAGTCCTAGCACAGTACTTC
CDR3: CASSLVLAQYF

V: TRBV2
J: TRBJ1-2
size: -
D: -
DNA: TGTGCCAGCAGTGATGAGGTCAATGGCTACACCTTC
CDR3: CASSDEVNGYTF

V: TRBV9
J: TRBJ2-1
size: few
D: TRBD2
DNA: TGTGCCAGCAGCGTAGCTTGGACTAGCGGGAGCTCCTACAATGAGCAGTTCTTC
CDR3: CASSVAWTSGSSYNEQFF

V: TRBV29-1
J: TRBJ1-1
size: -
D: -
DNA: TGCAGCGTTGACCCGGTGGCTTTCTTT
CDR3: CSVDPVAFF

V: TRBV29-1
J: TRBJ2-1
size: few
D: -
DNA: TGCAGCGTCCTTAAGAGCTCCTACAATGAGCAGTTCTTC
CDR3: CSVLKSSYNEQFF

V: TRBV14
J: TRBJ2-2
size: few
D: TRBD2
DNA: TGTGCCAGCAGCCAGGGTGACAGGGGCTGGACTAGCGGGAACACCGGGGAGCTGTTTTTT
CDR3: CASSQGDRGWTSGNTGELFF

V: TRBV7-2
J: TRBJ1-2
size: few
D: TRBD1
DNA: TGTGCCAGCACGGGACAGGGATTTGGCTACACCTTC
CDR3: CASTGQGFGYTF

V: TRBV30
J: TRBJ2-2
size: -
D: TRBD2
DNA: TGTGCCTGGACGCGGGAGGGCCCCGGGGAGCTGTTTTTT
CDR3: CAWTREGPGELFF

V: TRBV9
J: TRBJ2-7
size: -
D: -
DNA: TGTGCCAGCGGGAGTTACGAGCAGTACTTC
CDR3: CASGSYEQYF

V: TRBV27
J: TRBJ2-1
size: -
D: TRBD1
DNA: TGTGCCAGCAGAAACCCGGGACAGGGGTACTACAATGAGCAGTTCTTC
CDR3: CASRNPGQGYYNEQFF

V: TRBV6-5
J: TRBJ2-7
size: few
D: TRBD1
DNA: TGTGCCAGCAGGGGACAGAAAGTCAGCGAGCAGTACTTC
CDR3: CASRGQKVSEQYF

V: TRBV9
J: TRBJ2-7
size: once
D: -
DNA: TGTGCCAGCAGCGTAGATCAGGGGCCCTACGAGCAGTACTTC
CDR3: CASSVDQGPYEQYF

V: TRBV15
J: TRBJ2-3
size: few
D: TRBD2
DNA: TGTGCCACCAGCCGACTAGCGGGAGGTCCAGATACGCAGTATTTT
CDR3: CATSRLAGGPDTQYF

V: TRBV5-1
J: TRBJ2-7
size: -
D: TRBD1
DNA: TGCGCCAGCAGCGAAGGACAGGGCCGATACTACGAGCAGTACTTC
CDR3: CASSEGQGRYYEQYF

V: TRBV7-3
J: TRBJ2-1
size: few
D: -
DNA: TGTGCCAGCAGCTTAATCGGAGGAGGCGGGCTCAGCTACAATGAGCAGTTCTTC
CDR3: CASSLIGGGGLSYNEQFF

V: TRBV2
J: TRBJ2-3
size: -
D: TRBD2
DNA: TGTGCCAGCAGTCCTAAGTTTACTAGCGGCTACACAGATACGCAGTATTTT
CDR3: CASSPKFTSGYTDTQYF

V: TRBV18
J: TRBJ2-1
size: few
D: TRBD2
DNA: TGTGCCAGCCGACCGGGAGCGGGAGGGCCGAGAGAGCAGTTCTTC
CDR3: CASRPGAGGPREQFF

V: TRBV4-2
J: TRBJ2-5
size: -
D: TRBD2
DNA: TGTGCCAGCAGCCCGGGACTAGCGGAAGAGACCCAGTACTTC
CDR3: CASSPGLAEETQYF

V: TRBV15
J: TRBJ1-2
size: -
D: TRBD1
DNA: TGTGCCACCCAAATCAGGACAGGTGGGTGCACCTTC
CDR3: CATQIRTGGCTF

V: TRBV25-1
J: TRBJ2-1
size: -
D: -
DNA: TGTGCCAGCAGTGAATTTGGACAGTCAAGATACAATGAGCAGTTCTTC
CDR3: CASSEFGQSRYNEQFF

V: TRBV7-2
J: TRBJ2-7
size: few
D: -
DNA: TGTGCCAGCAGCATGTTAGAAGGGTTGGGTATGGGGTCCTACGAGCAGTACTTC
CDR3: CASSMLEGLGMGSYEQYF

V: TRBV7-3
J: TRBJ2-1
size: few
D: -
DNA: TGTGCCAGCAGCGCGGGTGAGCAGTTCTTC
CDR3: CASSAGEQFF

V: TRBV11-2
J: TRBJ1-1
size: -
D: -
DNA: TGTGCCAGCACCCCGAAAGGGCAGAGGGACACTGAAGCTTTCTTT
CDR3: CASTPKGQRDTEAFF

V: TRBV29-1
J: TRBJ2-7
size: -
D: -
DNA: TGCAGCGTTTTGAGATCCTACGAGCAGTACTTC
CDR3: CSVLRSYEQYF

V: TRBV5-4
J: TRBJ2-5
size: -
D: TRBD2
DNA: TGTGCCATCTTACCTAGCGGGAGAGGAGAGACCCAGTACTTC
CDR3: CAILPSGRGETQYF

V: TRBV27
J: TRBJ1-2
size: few
D: -
DNA: TGTGCCAGCAGCTCCGGGCTTCACTATGGCTACACCTTC
CDR3: CASSSGLHYGYTF

V: TRBV4-1
J: TRBJ2-7
size: -
D: -
DNA: TGCGCCAGCAGCCAAGGTCGAGCGGCCCTCTACGAGCAGTACTTC
CDR3: CASSQGRAALYEQYF

V: TRBV2
J: TRBJ2-5
size: -
D: -
DNA: TGTGCCAGCCAAGCAGGGTTGGAGACCCAGTACTTC
CDR3: CASQAGLETQYF

V: TRBV10-3
J: TRBJ2-1
size: few
D: -
DNA: TGTGCCATCAGTGAGTCTTTGCGGGGGCGGTACAATGAGCAGTTCTTC
CDR3: CAISESLRGRYNEQFF

V: TRBV29-1
J: TRBJ2-7
size: once
D: TRBD1
DNA: TGCAGCTGCTCCGGGACAGGGCTCTACGAGCAGTACTTC
CDR3: CSCSGTGLYEQYF

V: TRBV28
J: TRBJ1-2
size: -
D: -
DNA: TGTGCCAGCAGTTCGGACGGCTACTATGGCTACACCTTC
CDR3: CASSSDGYYGYTF

V: TRBV7-2
J: TRBJ2-1
size: few
D: TRBD1
DNA: TGTGCCAGCAGCCCGGGACAGGGCTACAATGAGCAGTTCTTC
CDR3: CASSPGQGYNEQFF

V: TRBV5-4
J: TRBJ2-1
size: -
D: TRBD1
DNA: TGTGCCAGCAGCCTGGGACAGGGGTCCTACAATGAGCAGTTCTTC
CDR3: CASSLGQGSYNEQFF

V: TRBV9
J: TRBJ1-1
size: few
D: -
DNA: TGTGCCAGCAGCGCGCTCACGAACACTGAAGCTTTCTTT
CDR3: CASSALTNTEAFF